This TCR beta chain was sequenced during a study of blood T cell repertoires in COVID-19. V lost 0 bases and J lost 1, with 12 bases in between. From germline, CDR1 is SGHRS and CDR2 YFSETQ. The CDR3 covers 16 residues. Using immunoSEQ multiplex PCR, the repertoire was profiled, and TCRdb retains in-frame clones only, with some absent. Among about 140,000 clones listed, 80% to 85% were seen once. Sequences were obtained from peripheral blood. The genes are TRBV5-1 and TRBJ2-3; D ambiguous. The clonotype originates from a woman of 80 years or more with acute or convalescent COVID-19. In DNA form, the CDR3 reads TGCGCCAGCAGCTTGGGCGGCGGAGTCCGCACAGATACGCAGTATTTT. The encoded protein is CASSLGGGVRTDTQYF.